This entry lists 19 T cell receptor beta chains sequenced from one sample in a study of T-cell memory formation after mild COVID-19. Via MiXCR, TCRdb re-called the 5' RACE reads, giving one row per CDR3 protein. Here the sample spans approximately 210,000 distinct CDR3 sequences, more than 25% being singletons. The specimen sequenced was PBMCs or a T cell subset sorted from them (not recorded which). The receptor source for this set is an adult woman who had mild COVID-19 (a few samples of this study predate the infection). Cell type and time point are not known.

V and J are TRBV20-1 and TRBJ2-5, with D possibly matching TRBD2 (6 bases). With 6 bases removed from V and 4 bases from J, the gap between germline ends came to 27 bases. The CDR3 length is 17 residues. Germline V lookup: CDR1 DFQATT, CDR2 SNEGSKA (reference sequence). CDR3 in amino acids: CSAPSGFGTQDRETQYF. CDR3 bases: TGCAGTGCCCCCTCCGGGTTCGGGACTCAGGATCGAGAGACCCAGTACTTC.

This clonotype was observed a handful of times. The chain joins TRBV15 to TRBJ2-3; 11 positions match TRBD2. The germline gives CDR1 LNHNV, CDR2 YYDKDF (reference sequence). The CDR3 totals 17 residues. V was pared by 5 bases and J by 3 bases, with 10 bases of the junction left unmatched. CDR3 sequence (DNA): TGTGCCACCAGCTTGGGCACTAGCGGGAGAGGGACAGATACGCAGTATTTT. Protein sequence: CATSLGTSGRGTDTQYF.

This clonotype was detected only a few times. The chain employs TRBV11-2 and TRBJ2-1; D may be TRBD1 (6 bases). The CDR3 runs to 14 residues. Trimming removed 5 bases at V and 3 bases at J, with 11 bases between. Germline V gives CDR1 SGHAT, CDR2 FQNNGV. In DNA, the CDR3 is TGTGCCAGCAGCCTCCGACAGGACTACAATGAGCAGTTCTTC. It specifies CASSLRQDYNEQFF.

V gene TRBV6-5 combines with J gene TRBJ2-7, with a weak D call TRBD1 (5 bases). Trimming removed 10 bases at V and 9 bases at J, with 25 bases between. The CDR3 has 14 residues. Germline V gene data show CDR1 as MNHEY and CDR2 as SVGAGI. This CDR3 is CATSFDSSLRRQYF. CDR3 nucleotide sequence: TGTGCCACCTCTTTTGACAGTTCCCTCCGGCGGCAGTACTTC.

The genes are TRBV6-5 and TRBJ1-1; D call uncertain. V was clipped by 2 bases and J by 5 bases, with 12 bases between them. Looked up from germline, CDR1 is MNHEY and CDR2 is SVGAGI. The CDR3 is 14 amino acids. The CDR3 region is CASSYNLRDTEAFF. In nucleotides, the CDR3 is TGTGCCAGCAGTTACAATCTACGGGATACTGAAGCTTTCTTT.

The rearrangement links TRBV3-1 to TRBJ2-5, with TRBD2 matching over 9 bases. The V gene's germline CDR1 is LGHDT and CDR2 YNNKEL (reference sequence). V shed 6 bases, J shed 5 bases, and the junction held 7 bases outside the gene matches. The length of the CDR3 is 14 residues. CDR3 DNA: TGTGCCAGCAGGACCATGGCGGGGGGGGAGACCCAGTACTTC. It specifies CASRTMAGGETQYF.

This clonotype was picked up a small number of times. V and J are TRBV6-6 and TRBJ2-7, with D perhaps TRBD2 (7 bases). The CDR3 has 13 amino acids. Per germline, CDR1 MNHNY and CDR2 SVGAGI (reference sequence). Trimming pared 6 bases from V and 3 bases from J, leaving 12 bases between. CDR3 sequence reads: CASRGGQVYEQYF. Written as DNA, the CDR3 is TGTGCCAGCAGGGGGGGGCAAGTCTACGAGCAGTACTTC.

The chain joins TRBV20-1 to TRBJ1-2; D might be TRBD1 (5 bases). V shed 8 bases and J shed 6 bases, with 13 bases lying between them. Germline V CDR1 and CDR2: DFQATT, SNEGSKA (reference sequence). The CDR3 totals 11 residues. The CDR3 nucleotides read TGCAGTTCCTGGGACGCCCATGGCTACACCTTC. This gives the protein CSSWDAHGYTF.

The rearrangement links TRBV5-1 to TRBJ1-3; a weak D match, TRBD1 (6 bases). Germline CDR1 reads SGHRS; CDR2 reads YFSETQ. The V gene lost 4 bases and the J gene lost 2 bases, with 7 bases spanning the gap. The CDR3 is made up of 13 amino acids. CDR3 in DNA: TGCGCCAGCAGCGAGGGGGCTGGAAACACCATATATTTT. This codes for CASSEGAGNTIYF.

This clonotype is a singleton in its sample. The chain couples TRBV7-2 to TRBJ1-2; D unresolved. This CDR3 spans 13 amino acids. The germline CDR1 and CDR2 sequences are SGHTA and FQGNSA. Trimming took 1 base from V and 7 from J, leaving 10 bases between them. The DNA for the CDR3 is TGTGCCAGCAGCTTAGTAACGGAGGGTGGCTACACCTTC. This gives the protein CASSLVTEGGYTF.

The chain has TRBV7-9 and TRBJ2-7; 7 bases are a match to TRBD1. Germline V gene sequence: CDR1 SEHNR, CDR2 FQNEAQ (reference sequence). With 3 bases clipped from V and 2 bases from J, the junction kept 1 base outside the gene matches. This CDR3 region has 13 residues. Written as DNA, the CDR3 is TGTGCCAGCAGCTTGACAGGGCCCTACGAGCAGTACTTC. This encodes CASSLTGPYEQYF.

This sequence joins TRBV29-1 and TRBJ2-3, with no clear D. The length of the CDR3 is 13 residues. Trimming took off 7 bases at V and 1 base at J, with 12 bases between the two ends. Germline loops: CDR1 SQVTM, CDR2 ANQGSEA. CDR3 protein: CSAEFVGTDTQYF. The CDR3 DNA is TGCAGCGCAGAATTCGTTGGCACAGATACGCAGTATTTT.

In this sample, this clonotype turned up a few times. This sequence joins TRBV12-3 or TRBV12-4 and TRBJ1-5; unclear D gene. V shed 1 base and J shed 4 bases, with 5 bases lying between them. The CDR3 is 13 residues long. CDR3 protein: CASSLEVNQPQHF. The CDR3 DNA sequence: TGTGCCAGCAGTTTAGAGGTTAATCAGCCCCAGCATTTT.

This clonotype was seen more than once but under ten times. V is TRBV25-1 and J is TRBJ2-1; D remains unclear. CDR3 length equals 11 residues. Trimming took 2 bases from V and 6 from J, leaving 2 bases between them. The germline V gene has CDR1 MGHDK and CDR2 SYGVNS. CDR3 sequence reads: CASSERNEQFF. The CDR3 DNA reads as TGTGCCAGCAGTGAACGCAATGAGCAGTTCTTC.

This clonotype turned up a few times. The gene calls are TRBV19 and TRBJ2-7, with a possible D match to TRBD1 (5 bases). The length of the CDR3 is 13 residues. CDR1 is LNHDA, CDR2 SQIVND, per germline (reference sequence). V was shortened by 5 bases and J by 0 bases, with 8 bases between the two germline ends. The chain's CDR3 is CASSRQTSYEQYF. The CDR3 DNA reads as TGTGCCAGTAGTCGACAGACCTCCTACGAGCAGTACTTC.

This sequence joins TRBV12-3 or TRBV12-4 and TRBJ2-3, with 10 bases aligning to TRBD2. The CDR3 is 16 amino acids. V shed 3 bases, J shed 2 bases, and the junction held 5 bases outside the gene matches. The CDR3 loop reads CASSLGTSEVTDTQYF. For the CDR3, the DNA is TGTGCCAGCAGTTTGGGGACTAGCGAGGTCACAGATACGCAGTATTTT.

This clonotype was detected a few times. The chain is built from TRBV15 and TRBJ2-7; tentative D call: TRBD2 (6 bases). CDR1 and CDR2 (germline): LNHNV, YYDKDF (reference sequence). This CDR3 has 17 amino acids. Trimming shortened V by 1 base and J by 0 bases, and 16 bases separated the two germline ends. The CDR3 region is CATSRGIAVLSSYEQYF. CDR3 sequence (DNA): TGTGCCACCAGCAGAGGGATAGCGGTTTTGAGCTCCTACGAGCAGTACTTC. Combining the CDR3 with reference TRBV15 and TRBJ2-7 gives the whole variable domain DAMVIQNPRYQVTQFGKPVTLSCSQTLNHNVMYWYQQKSSQAPKLLFHYYDKDFNNEADTPDNFQSRRPNTSFCFLDIRSPGLGDTAMYLCATSRGIAVLSSYEQYFGPGTRLTVT.

This clonotype appeared a few times. The CDR3 loop reads CSVEGNTGELFF. CDR3 nucleotide sequence: TGCAGCGTTGAGGGGAACACCGGGGAGCTGTTTTTT. V is TRBV29-1 and J is TRBJ2-2, with D unclear. Per the germline V gene, CDR1 is SQVTM and CDR2 is ANQGSEA. V lost 3 bases and J 1 base, leaving 3 bases between the germline ends. The CDR3 runs 12 residues.

This clonotype was detected only a few times. J is TRBJ2-2 and V is TRBV12-3 or TRBV12-4; 10 bases match TRBD1. The CDR3 spans 16 residues. V shed 6 bases and J 6 bases; nucleotides not matched to a gene: 10. The CDR3 here is CASRRPTGGWSGELFF. CDR3 sequence (DNA): TGTGCCAGCAGACGCCCGACAGGGGGCTGGTCCGGGGAGCTGTTTTTT.